This entry concerns a single T cell receptor (beta chain). Its antigen is not yet known. No much larger clonotype is one base removed from it; base qualities were not supplied. The entry originates in a study of cytomegalovirus exposure and HLA in healthy donors (dated by TCRdb to 2015 to 2018). General notes on the study: An earlier analysis of some 620 of the donors reported 276 Gb of sequence data and 117 million unique TCR beta sequences obtained from approximately 180 million T cells. An early release covering roughly 580 HLA-typed donors comprised approximately 300 gigabases of sequencing data and tens of millions of unique TCR sequences. Of the approximately 400 genotyped donors, 81% were placed in the genetic ancestry cluster associated with self-reported Caucasian donors. The aim of the study was to test whether cataloging public T cell receptors could identify signatures of past pathogen exposure. The study profiled the T cell repertoires of 550 to 700 subjects by immunosequencing and related them to cytomegalovirus serostatus. A separate validation cohort of 100 to 150 different subjects was used in addition to the approximately 610-subject first cohort. To predict cytomegalovirus infection status, the study combined high-throughput TCR immunosequencing, statistical association of individual TCRs with disease status, and machine learning. A later analysis re-examined previously published TCR beta repertoires from roughly 720 donors and added high-resolution HLA genotyping to investigate patterns of TCR occurrence. Rather than using new phenotypic data, the later analysis identified candidate immune exposures from TCR beta sequences and from how often those sequences occurred across donors. An earlier analysis of several hundred of the donors applied high-throughput TCR beta sequencing to assess whether each TCR beta V gene segment acted as functional or pseudogenic. Alongside the repertoire data, information on donor age, sex, ethnicity and CMV serostatus was compiled. Genome-wide SNP genotypes for about three fifths of the 666 donors were used in a later genetic analysis, which treated that subset as a discovery cohort. All discovery cohort repertoires had been generated on a single sequencing platform. Class I and class II HLA loci were covered by the typing at four-digit resolution. Typing coverage varied by locus: roughly 620-640 donors for A, B, C, DRB1 and DQB1; about 520 for DQA1; some 610 for DPA1; fewer than 480 for DPB1. Roughly 5 DR-DQ haplotypes were handled as single units for association and clustering, since linkage in the cohort was strong. Across some 400 genotyped donors of the cohort, an average of roughly 250,000 unique TCR beta nucleotide sequences per donor were sequenced, and roughly 20% of those sequences were non-productive. The full study reports these points: Assigning TCR associations to individual alleles was difficult when HLA alleles, especially DR and DQ, strongly co-occurred. A further reported finding was that TCR beta sequences accurately predicted the HLA-A and HLA-B alleles for most subjects in the first cohort. In a later analysis, more than 15,000 TCR beta sequences were associated with specific HLA alleles at a false discovery rate of 0.05. Broadly in line with IMGT annotations, most TCR beta V segments showed up in productive rearrangements about 90% or about 30% of the time in an earlier analysis of around 550 of the donors. It was suggested by the authors that the approach could potentially be generalized to other disease states and immunological phenotypes. A later genetic analysis reported fewer N-insertions in productive TCRs among donors in an Asian-associated ancestry cluster than the roughly 620-donor mean. A later analysis reported that several top co-occurrence clusters appeared linked to parvovirus B19, influenza, CMV and Epstein-Barr virus. A later analysis found that most CMV-associated TCR beta chains appeared HLA-restricted, with HLA associations seemingly driven largely by CMV exposure. CMV serostatus was the only immune exposure information available for the cohort. This cohort had only TCR beta chains sequenced, and the lack of alpha or paired-chain data limited which features could be detected. In the study, 150 to 200 TCR beta chains were listed as associated with cytomegalovirus. Correlated functional status among segregating V segments might reflect linkage disequilibrium, but an unknown experimental factor could not be ruled out. A later analysis found that TCR association rates varied across HLA loci, with DRB1 alleles showing the most associated TCRs and HLA-C alleles the fewest. A later analysis found that HLA-associated TCR beta chains were more clonally expanded and had lower generation probabilities than equally common non-associated chains. Because HLA typing was missing for some donors at each locus, association tests included only the typed subset. Across donors, most TCR sequences were observed very rarely, whereas some public TCRs were present in many individuals. Because counts were too low, about 18 rarely observed V segments, including chromosome 9 orphons, were excluded from the earlier analysis of 587 of the donors. In both the original and validation cohorts, the classifier was reported to diagnose cytomegalovirus status with high specificity and sensitivity. Sequencing depth was assumed to be roughly uniform across donors in the presence/absence analyses, though that assumption may not hold. A cluster of highly shared sequence variants was judged likely to be a technical artifact of the sequencing pipeline. In vitro tests confirmed that a few of the cytomegalovirus-associated TCR beta chains recognize cytomegalovirus antigens. An association between a missense DCLRE1C variant and V-gene and J-gene trimming of TCR beta chains was found in a later genetic analysis and replicated in an independent cohort. Some IMGT-functional V segments, including TRBV6-2 and TRBV6-3, could not be distinguished by the 87-base-pair reads and were therefore excluded.

The cohort comprised more than 550 healthy bone marrow donors. At the time of sampling, all cohort members were nominally healthy, though unrecorded immune exposures were likely present. Of the 650 to 700 cohort members, roughly 300 had positive CMV serostatus and approximately 400 had negative CMV serostatus, and CMV serostatus was not recorded for the donor. Each donor provided a peripheral blood sample, and peripheral blood mononuclear cells were used for TCR beta sequencing. The Qiagen DNeasy Blood Extraction Kit was used to extract genomic DNA from the blood cell samples. There are 13 amino acids in the CDR3, from cysteine to phenylalanine inclusive. Just the 39-base CDR3 DNA is kept, in frame starting at base 1. V is cut by 4 bases and J by 7 bases, and the space between the germline ends is 13 bases. As encoded in the germline V gene, CDR1 is SNHLY while CDR2 is FYNNEI. Library preparation employed the immunoSEQ multiplex PCR assay. A mixture of 60 forward primers for TCR Vbeta segments and 13 reverse primers for TCR Jbeta segments was used in the multiplex PCR. Amplification of the CDR3 region of rearranged TCR beta genes was performed with a multiplex PCR assay on genomic DNA. The amplified TCR beta libraries were sequenced on the Illumina HiSeq System as 87-base-pair reads. The study's own analysis went as follows. A later analysis counted approximately 74 million unique TCR beta chains across the approximately 700 repertoires, and around 9.9 million of these chains were shared by at least two donors. Raw reads were error-corrected and collapsed into unique sequences with a nearest-neighbor algorithm that merged closely related sequences to remove PCR and sequencing errors. V, D and J gene segments were assigned by aligning CDR3 sequences to IMGT reference sequences. For a sequence to be retained, a match of at least six nucleotides to both a V gene segment and a J gene segment was required. A rearrangement was called productive if the CDR3 had no stop codons and remained in frame with V and J, and every other rearrangement was called non-productive. CDR3 was defined by IMGT convention, running from the second conserved V-encoded cysteine to the conserved J-encoded phenylalanine. The earlier analysis of 500 to 600 of the donors excluded sequences that lacked an unambiguous match to a single V gene segment. In an earlier analysis of a few hundred of the donors, V segments were called functional above 56.7% productive rearrangements and were called segregating when the between-donor standard deviation exceeded 5%. To diagnose cytomegalovirus status from the catalog of TCR beta chain sequences, a statistical classification framework was built. V and J gene assignment, in a later analysis, came from comparing TCR nucleotide sequences with IMGT/GENE-DB human TR gene sequences. Using the TCRdist pipeline, a later analysis assigned CDR3 sequences along with most-parsimonious VDJ recombination scenarios. In a later analysis, each TCR beta chain was defined by its CDR3 amino acid sequence together with its V-gene family, and reads without a unique V-gene family were excluded. To address suspected cross-contamination and a sequencing artifact, a later analysis removed under 600 highly shared, low-generation-probability nucleotide sequences. For each public chain, a later analysis derived a clonal expansion index from normalized ranks of inferred template counts within each repertoire. In a later analysis, generation probabilities were computed with a VDJ recombination model fitted to out-of-frame rearrangements, and the resulting probabilities were checked against IGoR. In a later analysis, hypergeometric tests were used to score TCR-TCR, TCR-HLA and TCR-CMV co-occurrence, with a repertoire-size bias correction applied to TCR pairs. To estimate false discovery rates, a later analysis permuted the HLA or CMV assignments 20 times. A later analysis grouped co-occurring TCRs with DBSCAN, adding TCRdist sequence similarity when clustering within HLA-allele-positive subsets. Repertoires with fewer than 30,000 or more than 120,000 public chains, plus five repertoires with anomalous nucleotide sharing, were excluded from co-occurrence clustering. TCRdb obtained this table from immuneACCESS and retained in-frame rearrangements with V and J assigned. These tables miss some clones; where compared with another copy, unresolved V genes account for less than half of the shortfall, and the remainder is unexplained. V and J calls and clone size come straight from that table; D and trimming were deduced from the DNA. This sample lists roughly 140,000 clones; around 79% were detected once. The ten largest clones take up roughly 3.6% of the sample.

The sample taken for sequencing was PBMCs. This receptor was identified in a human donor in good health. The chain is assembled from TRBV2 and TRBJ1-2; D gene: possibly TRBD1, on 5 matching bases. The nucleotide sequence reads as follows: TGTGCCAGCAGTGTCCGCGGGGCTAGTGGCTACACCTTC. This gives the protein CASSVRGASGYTF.